The next 22 T cell receptor beta chains were all read from a single sample in a study of beta chain features in type 1 diabetes. Expressed TCRB transcripts were sequenced because the entire RNA isolate underwent reverse transcription. The assay was immunoSEQ multiplex PCR, and TCRdb's table has in-frame clones only and misses some. In the table there are 850,000 to 900,000 clones, about 17% of which are singletons. The sample consisted of naive CD4+ T cells from blood. The receptors originated from a young woman in good health.

This clone was picked up a small number of times. The V gene is TRBV18, the J gene TRBJ2-2; 7 positions match TRBD1. This CDR3 has 17 amino acids. Germline trimming cut 5 bases from V and 0 bases from J; bases unmatched to any gene: 9. Per the germline V gene, CDR1 is KGHSH and CDR2 is LQKENI. The CDR3 coding sequence is TGTGCCAGCTCATCGACTACAGGGGCGTCGAACACCGGGGAGCTGTTTTTT. Its protein product is CASSSTTGASNTGELFF.

The rearrangement joins TRBV5-1 to TRBJ1-2; D gene unclear. The CDR3 loop spans 12 amino acids. Germline assignment: CDR1 SGHRS and CDR2 YFSETQ. With 4 bases removed from V and 2 bases from J, the gap between germline ends came to 6 bases. In DNA, the CDR3 is TGCGCCAGCAGCAACGGAAACTATGGCTACACCTTC. This gives the protein CASSNGNYGYTF. The entire variable domain, with the rest obtained from reference TRBV5-1 and TRBJ1-2, is as follows: KAGVTQTPRYLIKTRGQQVTLSCSPISGHRSVSWYQQTPGQGLQFLFEYFSETQRNKGNFPGRFSGRQFSNSRSEMNVSTLELGDSALYLCASSNGNYGYTFGSGTRLTVV.

In this sample, this clone turned up a few times. This chain joins TRBV6-1 and TRBJ2-5; tentative D call: TRBD2 (6 bases). Trimming removed 5 bases from V and 1 base from J, with 11 bases in between. The CDR3 is 14 amino acids. From germline, CDR1 is MNHNS and CDR2 SASEGT. The CDR3 region is CASSRTSSQETQYF. Written as DNA, the CDR3 is TGTGCCAGCAGTCGAACTAGCTCCCAAGAGACCCAGTACTTC.

This clone has more than one count but fewer than ten. This chain links TRBV6-5 with TRBJ1-5; D gene unclear. Germline CDR1 reads MNHEY; CDR2 reads SVGAGI. V was clipped by 0 bases and J by 7 bases, with 13 bases between them. The CDR3 consists of 15 residues. As DNA, the CDR3 is TGTGCCAGCAGTTACTCGGCTGGGGTCGGGCAGCCCCAGCATTTT. Translating gives CASSYSAGVGQPQHF.

This clone was observed a handful of times. This chain connects TRBV21-1 to TRBJ2-3. TRBV21-1 is listed as a pseudogene. The CDR3 loop spans 16 amino acids. CDR3 amino acids: CASSTRAGTTTDTQYF. In nucleotides, the CDR3 is TGTGCCAGCAGCACCCGCGCCGGCACAACCACAGATACGCAGTATTTT.

The gene calls are TRBV9 and TRBJ1-1; D ambiguous. Germline V gives CDR1 SGDLS, CDR2 YYNGEE. This CDR3 region has 13 residues. The germline V and J ends were trimmed by 4 bases and 0 bases, with 7 bases remaining between them. CDR3 sequence reads: CASSSTLNTEAFF. CDR3 sequence (DNA): TGTGCCAGCAGCTCGACATTGAACACTGAAGCTTTCTTT.

The V and J genes are TRBV7-9 and TRBJ1-1; D unresolved. The V gene lost 5 bases and the J gene lost 1 base, with 17 bases spanning the gap. The CDR3 totals 16 residues. Germline values: CDR1 SEHNR, CDR2 FQNEAQ (reference sequence). The DNA for the CDR3 is TGTGCCAGCAGCCCGATAAGAGACGTCTGGAACACTGAAGCTTTCTTT. Protein product: CASSPIRDVWNTEAFF. The full variable domain, its missing parts supplied by reference TRBV7-9 and TRBJ1-1, is DTGVSQNPRHKITKRGQNVTFRCDPISEHNRLYWYRQTLGQGPEFLTYFQNEAQLEKSRLLSDRFSAERPKGSFSTLEIQRTEQGDSAMYLCASSPIRDVWNTEAFFGQGTRLTVV.

This clone was counted only a few times. The chain has TRBV18 and TRBJ2-1; D is possibly TRBD2 (5 bases). CDR3 size: 19 residues. V gave up 0 bases and J gave up 0 bases, with 18 bases separating them. Germline assignment: CDR1 KGHSH and CDR2 LQKENI. CDR3 coding DNA: TGTGCCAGCTCACCACCGGTAAAACGCGGGTCTCGCTCCTACAATGAGCAGTTCTTC. This gives the protein CASSPPVKRGSRSYNEQFF.

This clone was detected a few times. The genes are TRBV28 and TRBJ2-3; D ambiguous. The CDR3 is made up of 14 amino acids. Looked up from germline, CDR1 is MDHEN and CDR2 is SYDVKM. The V end was cut by 6 bases, the J end by 6 bases, with 16 bases between. The DNA for the CDR3 is TGTGCCAGCAGGCCAACCAGCCCCGTGGATACGCAGTATTTT. Translated: CASRPTSPVDTQYF.

V usage is TRBV29-1 and J usage is TRBJ2-3; D unclear. In germline, CDR1 is SQVTM, CDR2 ANQGSEA. V was pared by 4 bases and J by 0 bases, with 8 bases between. This CDR3 has 13 amino acids. CDR3: CSVGFASTDTQYF. The CDR3 region has the DNA TGCAGCGTTGGGTTTGCGAGCACAGATACGCAGTATTTT.

This clone was observed a handful of times. The chain joins TRBV18 to TRBJ1-2; D gene ambiguous. Between the trimmed V and J ends, which lost 6 bases and 0 bases, there was a span of 11 bases. The CDR3 consists of 14 residues. Germline CDR1 KGHSH, CDR2 LQKENI. The CDR3, as DNA: TGTGCCAGCTCTCCGGATCAGGCTAACTATGGCTACACCTTC. This codes for CASSPDQANYGYTF.

This clone was seen only a few times. The gene calls are TRBV9 and TRBJ2-5, with 12 nucleotides matching TRBD2. The CDR3 spans 17 residues. V shed 4 bases and J 5 bases; nucleotides not matched to a gene: 12. The germline CDR1 and CDR2 sequences are SGDLS and YYNGEE. DNA for the CDR3: TGTGCCAGCAGCCCTCAGACTAGCGGGAGTTTCAGGGAGACCCAGTACTTC. It yields the protein CASSPQTSGSFRETQYF. Looking up the rest from reference TRBV9 and TRBJ2-5 gives the full variable domain: DSGVTQTPKHLITATGQRVTLRCSPRSGDLSVYWYQQSLDQGLQFLIQYYNGEERAKGNILERFSAQQFPDLHSELNLSSLELGDSALYFCASSPQTSGSFRETQYFGPGTRLLVL.

Only a few counts were recorded for this clone. The rearrangement joins TRBV14 to TRBJ2-1, with 7 bases that match TRBD1. The J segment lost 4 bases and the V segment lost 3 bases, leaving 6 bases of the junction unmatched. CDR1 and CDR2 from the germline V gene are SGHDN and FVKESK. The CDR3 sequence is 15 residues long. CDR3 in DNA: TGTGCCAGCAGCCAGCCCGGGACAGTTTACAATGAGCAGTTCTTC. Amino acids: CASSQPGTVYNEQFF.

The gene calls are TRBV28 and TRBJ2-7; D is unresolved. The CDR3 has 13 residues. Looked up from germline, CDR1 is MDHEN and CDR2 is SYDVKM. The germline V and J ends were trimmed by 5 bases and 3 bases, with 11 bases remaining between them. The CDR3 bases are TGTGCCAGCAGTCAAGCTTCGAGCTACGAGCAGTACTTC. Its translation is CASSQASSYEQYF.

This clone was seen a handful of times. The rearrangement links TRBV4-3 to TRBJ2-7; 14 nucleotides line up with TRBD2. CDR1 and CDR2 (germline): LGHNA, YSLEER. V shed 4 bases, J shed 5 bases, and the junction held 7 bases outside the gene matches. The CDR3 has 16 amino acids. The DNA for the CDR3 is TGCGCCAGCAGCCTGGGACTAGCGGGAGCCTCGAACGAGCAGTACTTC. Its protein is CASSLGLAGASNEQYF.

This clone showed up just a few times. The V call is TRBV18, the J call TRBJ2-7; D tentatively fits TRBD1 or TRBD2 (5 bases each). This CDR3 comprises 14 residues. Trimming pared 6 bases from V and 3 bases from J, leaving 15 bases between. The germline gives CDR1 KGHSH, CDR2 LQKENI. The CDR3 loop is CASSLGTPGYEQYF. In nucleotides, the CDR3 is TGTGCCAGCTCCCTCGGGACGCCCGGCTACGAGCAGTACTTC.

V and J are TRBV7-2 and TRBJ1-2, with 10 bases lining up with TRBD1. V shed 5 bases and J 2 bases; nucleotides not matched to a gene: 8. The CDR3 runs to 16 residues. Germline-derived CDR1 and CDR2 are SGHTA and FQGNSA. The CDR3 region is CASSPGPGQGNYGYTF. The CDR3 DNA follows: TGTGCCAGCAGCCCGGGCCCGGGACAGGGGAACTATGGCTACACCTTC. Drawing the rest from reference TRBV7-2 and TRBJ1-2, the complete variable domain is GAGVSQSPSNKVTEKGKDVELRCDPISGHTALYWYRQSLGQGLEFLIYFQGNSAPDKSGLPSDRFSAERTGGSVSTLTIQRTQQEDSAVYLCASSPGPGQGNYGYTFGSGTRLTVV.

The table lists this clone with a few counts. The CDR3 is CASRFRMNTGELFF. CDR3 coding DNA: TGTGCCAGTAGATTCAGGATGAACACCGGGGAGCTGTTTTTT. The chain links TRBV19 to TRBJ2-2; D remains ambiguous. This CDR3 comprises 14 residues. Germline loops: CDR1 LNHDA, CDR2 SQIVND (reference sequence). Trimming pared 6 bases from V and 1 base from J, leaving 9 bases between.

The V and J genes are TRBV7-6 and TRBJ2-7, with D uncertain. CDR3 length: 14 residues. CDR1 and CDR2 from the germline V gene are SGHVS and FNYEAQ. V dropped 5 bases and J dropped 2 bases, with 13 bases sitting between them. For the CDR3, the DNA is TGTGCCAGCAGCCGAGGTTTAAGGACCTACGAGCAGTACTTC. It codes for CASSRGLRTYEQYF.

This chain connects TRBV18 to TRBJ2-1; no clear D. Trimming removed 0 bases from V and 8 bases from J, with 17 bases in between. CDR3 size: 16 residues. Per the germline V gene, CDR1 is KGHSH and CDR2 is LQKENI. The CDR3 loop reads CASSPPVDQVSYEQFF. For the CDR3, the DNA is TGTGCCAGCTCACCACCGGTAGATCAGGTCTCGTATGAGCAGTTCTTC.

This clone turned up a few times. The V gene is TRBV15, the J gene TRBJ2-1, with TRBD2 identical over 13 bases. This CDR3 region has 16 residues. The J segment lost 6 bases and the V segment lost 5 bases, leaving 7 bases of the junction unmatched. The germline V gene encodes CDR1 LNHNV and CDR2 YYDKDF (reference sequence). Written as DNA, the CDR3 is TGTGCCACCAGCGGTCGACTAGCGGGAGGACTCAATGAGCAGTTCTTC. Translated, it gives CATSGRLAGGLNEQFF.

The chain links TRBV2 to TRBJ2-7, with a possible D match to TRBD2 (5 bases). The CDR3 sequence is 15 residues long. Germline CDR1 reads SNHLY; CDR2 reads FYNNEI. Trimming stripped 6 bases from V and 2 bases from J, with 17 bases between. CDR3 loop: CASSVGGIIAYEQYF. In DNA form, the CDR3 reads TGTGCCAGCAGCGTTGGAGGTATAATTGCCTACGAGCAGTACTTC.